This note documents a single T cell receptor (beta chain) sequence. This specimen belongs to a study of T cell responses to AZD1222 COVID-19 vaccine. Trimming pared 4 bases from V and 3 bases from J, leaving 4 bases between. This CDR3 region has 11 residues. Germline loops: CDR1 SGHRS, CDR2 YFSETQ. Here immunoSEQ multiplex PCR was the method, and the copy in TCRdb shows in-frame clones only, minus some. This table holds some 170,000 clones, roughly 90% found once. The chain is built from TRBV5-1 and TRBJ1-1; the D is unclear. The sample consisted of peripheral blood, taken 28 days after the second AZD1222 dose. This clonotype originated in an adult who received the AZD1222 COVID-19 vaccine. CDR3 protein: CASSGDTEAFF. The CDR3 DNA reads TGCGCCAGCAGCGGAGACACTGAAGCTTTCTTT.